The 2 T cell receptor beta chains below all came from one sample that was sequenced in a study of cytomegalovirus exposure and HLA in healthy donors. Both 60 Vbeta primers and 13 Jbeta primers went into the PCR. Method: immunoSEQ multiplex PCR; TCRdb's copy keeps in-frame clones and lacks some. The sample consists of about 130,000 clones, around 72% of them appearing once. Sequenced: PBMCs. These receptors originate from a woman in her thirties or forties in good health and CMV-seronegative.

The chain links TRBV29-1 to TRBJ2-1, with D perhaps matching TRBD2 (6 bases). CDR1 and CDR2 (germline): SQVTM, ANQGSEA. The length of the CDR3 is 10 residues. Between the trimmed V and J ends, which lost 7 bases and 7 bases, there was a span of 8 bases. The CDR3 nucleotides read TGCAGCGGGGGGGAAAATGAGCAGTTCTTC. The encoded protein is CSGGENEQFF.

V gene TRBV28 combines with J gene TRBJ2-1; TRBD1 might be the D (6 bases). CDR3 length: 14 amino acids. The germline CDR1 and CDR2 sequences are MDHEN and SYDVKM. Trimming took 3 bases from V and 5 from J, leaving 11 bases between them. DNA of the CDR3: TGTGCCAGCAGTTTCCTCAACAGGGACAATGAGCAGTTCTTC. Translation: CASSFLNRDNEQFF.